This entry features one T cell receptor beta chain sequence. Its antigen remains unknown. The data stem from a study of cytomegalovirus exposure and HLA in healthy donors. Study in general: In an earlier analysis, 95 million to 140 million unique TCR beta sequences were found from 150 million to 200 million T cells. General study results and limits: In a later analysis, TCR association rates varied by HLA locus: DRB1 most, HLA-C fewest.

Primers included in the PCR were 60 Vbeta and 13 Jbeta primers. Assay used: immunoSEQ multiplex PCR; TCRdb lists only in-frame clones, some missing. The data show roughly 170,000 clones, with 75% to 85% seen just once and approximately 1.2% held by the top ten. The CDR3 loop spans 11 amino acids. V lost 3 bases and J lost 14; bases outside the gene matches: 6. Germline CDR1 is DFQATT and CDR2 is SNEGSKA (reference sequence). The source is a girl under 10 years old in good health and CMV-seropositive. The V and J genes are TRBV20-1 and TRBJ1-5; 8 bases are shared with TRBD1. The sample comprised PBMCs. The chain's CDR3 is CSASAGQGKHF. The CDR3 DNA sequence: TGCAGTGCTAGTGCTGGACAGGGAAAGCATTTT.